This T cell receptor beta chain stems from a study of CD8+ T cells in alopecia areata listed by TCRdb under 2018. A note on the overall study: Treated patients were enrolled in an open-label pilot trial of oral tofacitinib at 5 to 10 mg twice daily for moderate-to-severe alopecia areata. Patients received tofacitinib for 6 to 18 months and were then followed off drug for 6 months to check for delayed response and recurrence. In treated patients, disease severity was measured using the SALT score, which gives the percentage of scalp surface area affected. Clonality in the scalp was compared among normal scalp (n=4), patchy alopecia areata scalp (n=8), and alopecia totalis/universalis scalp (n=8). In humans, TCRbeta sequencing was performed on scalp tissue and on sorted CD4+ and CD8+ peripheral blood T cells from healthy controls and from patients with patchy or totalis/universalis alopecia areata. High-throughput TCRbeta sequencing was used to examine T cell clonal expansion in alopecia areata in both the C3H/HeJ mouse model and human patients. Patients on tofacitinib were biopsied at baseline and after 4 and 24 weeks of treatment, and several of the patients also had a later scalp biopsy. TCRbeta CDR3 regions were amplified by immunoSEQ multiplex PCR with 35 Vbeta forward and 13 Jbeta reverse primers. RNA came from the PAXgene miRNA kit for fixed scalp, the miRNeasy kit for PBMCs, and the RNeasy kit for mouse skin. General study outcomes and caveats: Compared with normal scalp, lesional scalp, particularly in alopecia totalis/universalis, had higher clonality and more expanded CD8+ clones, which suggests antigenic drive. Shared TCR sequences between patients were less evident than in mice, which may be partly attributable to HLA diversity in the patient population. Because the treated cohort was small and had only one nonresponder, larger studies are needed to examine links between baseline CD8+ expansion and response. Unlike mouse skin, where gammadelta T cells dominate, normal human skin contains resident alphabeta T cells that get sequenced too, which complicates analysis of the scalp TCR repertoire. Scalp clonality and the number of expanded CD8+ clones among the top 100 scalp clones were significantly decreased by tofacitinib. Many expanded lesional clones were found to persist in scalp and blood during tofacitinib treatment, and relapse after treatment cessation may be partly explained by this persistence.

The receptor library was made with the immunoSEQ multiplex PCR assay. For TCR sequencing, RNA was extracted from every sample and reverse transcribed into cDNA to serve as template. SuperScript III was used to make first-strand cDNA, primed with a 2:1 mix of oligo-dT and random hexamers. A synthetic immune receptor repertoire was used to measure amplification bias, and any remaining bias was corrected computationally. On the authors' methods: Raw reads were preprocessed to remove errors, and CDR3 was defined by IMGT conventions from the conserved cysteine to phenylalanine. To get clonality, Shannon entropy was normalized by log2 of the number of productive unique TCRs and the result was subtracted from 1. Whether scalp clones were CD4 or CD8 was inferred by matching scalp TCRbeta sequences against CD4 and CD8 repertoires sorted from blood. In its TCRdb copy, this immuneACCESS table keeps in-frame sequences only and misses some clones. Where compared with another copy, unresolved V genes explain less than half of these, and the others have no known cause. V and J calls and clone size are copied from that table; D and trimming were computed from the DNA. The sample table lists 80,000 to 100,000 clones, around 40% of them with a count of one. The top ten clonotypes cover more than 15% of the sample.

In regard to this clone: Its antigen remains undetermined. No base quality information exists; no much larger clone differs at one position.

Taken from cysteine to phenylalanine, the CDR3 has 13 residues. Only the CDR3 DNA stays, 39 bases, in frame from base 1. CDR1 MNHNY and CDR2 SVGAGI were looked up in the germline V gene (reference sequence). Deletion took 4 bases off V and 2 bases off J, with a span of 9 bases between the germline ends. Sample time point, as interpreted from the label and publication: less than 25 weeks on oral tofacitinib. Explained via the paper, the treatment or condition label denotes: oral pan-JAK inhibitor, 5-10 mg twice daily. From alopecia areata patients, peripheral blood was collected along with lesional scalp punch biopsies. PBMCs were isolated by density centrifugation and stained for CD3, CD4 and CD8, and CD4+ and CD8+ T cells were sorted on a FACSAria.

The clonotype originates from a human donor with alopecia areata. The chain employs TRBV6-6 and TRBJ2-7; the D gene cannot be resolved reliably. The input for sequencing was CD8+ T cells sorted from blood, taken at week 24, from a patient treated with tofacitinib. This receptor has the CDR3 CASSSTPTYEQYF. In nucleotides, the sequence is TGTGCCAGCAGTTCAACACCCACCTACGAGCAGTACTTC.